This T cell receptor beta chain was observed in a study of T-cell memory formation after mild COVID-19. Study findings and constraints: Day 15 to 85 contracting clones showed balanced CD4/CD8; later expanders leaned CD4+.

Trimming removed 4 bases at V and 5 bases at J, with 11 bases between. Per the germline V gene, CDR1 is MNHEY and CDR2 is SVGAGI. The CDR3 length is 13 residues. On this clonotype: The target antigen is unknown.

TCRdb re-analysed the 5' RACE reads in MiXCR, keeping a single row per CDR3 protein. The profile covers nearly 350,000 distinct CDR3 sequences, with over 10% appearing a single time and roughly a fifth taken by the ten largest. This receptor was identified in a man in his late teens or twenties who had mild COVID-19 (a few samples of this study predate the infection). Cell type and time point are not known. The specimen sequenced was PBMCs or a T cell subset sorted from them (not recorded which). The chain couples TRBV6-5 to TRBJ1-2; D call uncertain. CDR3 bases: TGTGCCAGCAGTTTTTCGGGGATGTATGGCTACACCTTC. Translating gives CASSFSGMYGYTF.